Below, one TCR beta chain is given with its context. The data were taken from a study of blood T cell repertoires in COVID-19. Sequenced by immunoSEQ multiplex PCR; TCRdb stores in-frame clones only, minus some. Among 300,000 to 400,000 clones listed, just over 85% were seen once. The ends lost 5 bases at V and 2 bases at J; junction bases unmatched: 8. Looked up from germline, CDR1 is SGHVS and CDR2 is FQNEAQ. CDR3 length: 16 amino acids. The chain uses TRBV7-8 and TRBJ1-3, with 8 bases that match TRBD1. Sequences were obtained from PBMCs or T cells enriched from blood (not recorded which). The sequence was collected from a woman aged 40 to 50 with acute COVID-19. Here the CDR3 reads CASSGGQGPPGNTIYF. CDR3 in DNA: TGTGCCAGCAGCGGCGGACAGGGCCCTCCTGGAAACACCATATATTTT.